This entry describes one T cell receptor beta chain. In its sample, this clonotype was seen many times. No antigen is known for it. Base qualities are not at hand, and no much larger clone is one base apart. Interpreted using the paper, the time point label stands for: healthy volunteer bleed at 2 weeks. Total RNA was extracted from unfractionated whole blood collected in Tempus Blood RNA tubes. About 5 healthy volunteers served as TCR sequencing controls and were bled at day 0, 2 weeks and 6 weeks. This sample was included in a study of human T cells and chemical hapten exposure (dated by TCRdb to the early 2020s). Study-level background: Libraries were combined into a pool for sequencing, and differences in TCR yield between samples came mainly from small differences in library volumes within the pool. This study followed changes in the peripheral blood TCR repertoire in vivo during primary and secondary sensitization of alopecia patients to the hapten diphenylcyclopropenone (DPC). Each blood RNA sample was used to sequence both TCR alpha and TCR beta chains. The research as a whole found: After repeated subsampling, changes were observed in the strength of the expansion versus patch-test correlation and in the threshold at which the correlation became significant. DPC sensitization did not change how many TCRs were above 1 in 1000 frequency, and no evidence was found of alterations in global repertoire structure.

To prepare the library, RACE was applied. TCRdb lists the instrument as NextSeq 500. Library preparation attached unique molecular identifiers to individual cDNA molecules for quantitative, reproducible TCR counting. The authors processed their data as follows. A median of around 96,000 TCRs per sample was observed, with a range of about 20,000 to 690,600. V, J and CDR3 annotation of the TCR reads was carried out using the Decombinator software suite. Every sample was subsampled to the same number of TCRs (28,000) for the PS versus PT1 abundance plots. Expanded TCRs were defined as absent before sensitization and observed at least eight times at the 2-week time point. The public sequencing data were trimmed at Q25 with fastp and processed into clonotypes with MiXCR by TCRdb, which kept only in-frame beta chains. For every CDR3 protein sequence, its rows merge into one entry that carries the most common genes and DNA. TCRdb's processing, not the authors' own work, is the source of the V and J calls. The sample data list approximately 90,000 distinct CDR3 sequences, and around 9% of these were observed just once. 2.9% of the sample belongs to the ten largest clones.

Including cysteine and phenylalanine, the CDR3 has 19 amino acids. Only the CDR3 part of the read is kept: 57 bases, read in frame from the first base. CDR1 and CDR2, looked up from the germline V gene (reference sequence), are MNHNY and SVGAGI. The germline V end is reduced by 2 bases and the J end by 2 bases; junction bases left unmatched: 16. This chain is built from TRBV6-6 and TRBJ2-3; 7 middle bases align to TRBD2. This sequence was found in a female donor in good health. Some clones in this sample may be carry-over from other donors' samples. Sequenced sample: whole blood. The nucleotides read TGTGCCAGCAGTTACACACGACAGAGGGCGGGGAGGGTCACAGATACGCAGTATTTT. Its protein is CASSYTRQRAGRVTDTQYF.